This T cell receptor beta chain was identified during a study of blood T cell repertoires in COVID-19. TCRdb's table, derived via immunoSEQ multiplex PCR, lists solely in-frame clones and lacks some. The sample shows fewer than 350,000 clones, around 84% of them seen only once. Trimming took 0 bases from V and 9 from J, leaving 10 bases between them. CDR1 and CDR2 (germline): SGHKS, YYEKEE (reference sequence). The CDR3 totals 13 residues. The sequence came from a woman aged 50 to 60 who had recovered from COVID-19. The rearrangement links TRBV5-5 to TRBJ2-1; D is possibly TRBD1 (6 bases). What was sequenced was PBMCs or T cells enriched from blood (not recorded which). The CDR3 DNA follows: TGTGCCAGCAGCTTGGAACAGGGTCGTGAGCAGTTCTTC. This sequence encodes CASSLEQGREQFF.